The 16 T cell receptor beta chains in this list originate from one sample, sequenced in a study of T cells in Graves' hyperthyroidism and ophthalmopathy. RNA transcripts served as the template for amplifying TCR beta CDR3 regions. The HTBI primer set served for first-round RT-PCR of the TCR CDR3. Using its own MiXCR run on the multiplex PCR reads, TCRdb lists one record per CDR3 protein. This sample yields over 450,000 distinct CDR3 sequences, of which more than 15% are seen a single time; under 20% belongs to the top ten. Sequenced material: blood. The receptors come from a woman aged 18-30 years with Graves' ophthalmopathy.

This clonotype was recorded a few times. This chain joins TRBV9 and TRBJ1-2; D is uncertain. V gave up 2 bases and J gave up 4 bases, with 12 bases separating them. This CDR3 has 14 amino acids. Germline V lookup: CDR1 SGDLS, CDR2 YYNGEE. The CDR3 loop reads CASSVSGRAYGYTF. In DNA, the CDR3 is TGTGCCAGCAGCGTTAGCGGGAGGGCCTATGGCTACACCTTC.

The sample holds many counts of this clonotype. The genes are TRBV27 and TRBJ1-2; possibly TRBD1 for D (6 bases). V was cut by 2 bases and J by 4 bases, with 14 bases left in between. In germline, CDR1 is MNHEY, CDR2 SMNVEV (reference sequence). This CDR3 region has 15 residues. This chain's CDR3 is CASSLTPRGRYGYTF. The CDR3 DNA sequence: TGTGCCAGCAGTTTAACACCCAGGGGACGCTATGGCTACACCTTC.

At least ten counts were recorded for this clonotype. V gene TRBV30 combines with J gene TRBJ1-1, with unresolved D. CDR1 and CDR2 (germline): GTSNPN, SVGIG (reference sequence). V lost 3 bases, J lost 0 bases, and 8 bases lay in between. The CDR3 has 13 amino acids. CDR3 sequence reads: CAWSRTVNTEAFF. For the CDR3, the DNA is TGTGCCTGGAGCCGAACAGTGAACACTGAAGCTTTCTTT.

The sample holds many counts of this clonotype. This chain connects TRBV28 to TRBJ1-1, with unresolved D. CDR3 size: 14 residues. Per the germline V gene, CDR1 is MDHEN and CDR2 is SYDVKM. The CDR3 nucleotides are TGTGCACTAAGAGAGGGTTCGGGGAACACTGAAGCTTTCTTT. This sequence encodes CALREGSGNTEAFF.

As to this clonotype: This clone may be a read error of a much larger clone one base away. CDR3 residues: CASRWGYEQFF. The CDR3 coding sequence is TGCGCCAGCCGCTGGGGGTATGAGCAGTTCTTC. This rearrangement joins TRBV5-1 to TRBJ2-1; D is perhaps TRBD1 or TRBD2 (5 bases each). This CDR3 has 11 amino acids. V lost 7 bases to trimming and J lost 8 bases, with 10 bases between them. Per germline, CDR1 SGHRS and CDR2 YFSETQ.

This clonotype was found a few times. Germline is not matched at one junction end, which may reflect a read error. V is TRBV13 and J is TRBJ1-4, with 10 bases lining up with TRBD1. CDR3 size: 17 residues. Germline-derived CDR1 and CDR2 are PRHDT and FYEKMQ (reference sequence). The CDR3 coding sequence is TGTGCCAGCAGCGTAGGGACAGGGGAGGCAACTAATGAAAAACTGTTTTTT. Translation: CASSVGTGEATNEKLFF.

Comment on this clonotype: A read error is possible here, since a much larger clone lies one base away. The chain joins TRBV27 to TRBJ1-5; D call uncertain. This CDR3 has 13 residues. Germline V CDR1 and CDR2: MNHEY, SMNVEV (reference sequence). The CDR3 region is CTSSPLGNQPQHF. CDR3 in DNA: TGTACCAGCAGTCCGTTGGGCAATCAGCCCCAGCATTTT.

This clonotype was counted at least ten times. The DNA of the CDR3 is TGTGCCAGCGGGAGGGATAGCAATCAGCCCCAGCATTTT. Translated: CASGRDSNQPQHF. The chain combines TRBV3-1 with TRBJ1-5; D uncertain. Germline V gene sequence: CDR1 LGHDT, CDR2 YNNKEL (reference sequence). This CDR3 is 13 amino acids long. The V and J ends lost 8 bases and 0 bases respectively, with 8 bases between them.

This chain uses TRBV27 with TRBJ1-5; maybe TRBD1 (5 bases). Trimming took 6 bases from V and 3 from J, leaving 18 bases between them. The germline CDR1 and CDR2 sequences are MNHEY and SMNVEV (reference sequence). CDR3 length equals 16 residues. DNA for the CDR3: TGTGCCAGCAGAGCTGGGGCGGGGAAACACAATCAGCCCCAGCATTTT. Protein: CASRAGAGKHNQPQHF.

A word on this clonotype: A junction boundary mismatches the germline segment, possibly from a read error. The chain joins TRBV7-9 to TRBJ1-2; 7 bases map to TRBD1. Per the germline V gene, CDR1 is SEHNR and CDR2 is FQNEAQ (reference sequence). The CDR3 length is 14 residues. The CDR3 here is CASSQNTGQTGCTF. DNA of the CDR3: TGTGCCAGCAGCCAAAACACGGGACAGACTGGCTGCACCTTC. The full variable domain, its missing parts supplied by reference TRBV7-9 and TRBJ1-2, is DTGVSQNPRHKITKRGQNVTFRCDPISEHNRLYWYRQTLGQGPEFLTYFQNEAQLEKSRLLSDRFSAERPKGSFSTLEIQRTEQGDSAMYLCASSQNTGQTGCTFGSGTRLTVV.

This clonotype turned up a few times. As DNA, the CDR3 is TGTGCCAGCAGTGACCTAGCGGGTACCTACGAGCAGTACTTC. Its protein is CASSDLAGTYEQYF. The chain has TRBV6-2 or TRBV6-3 and TRBJ2-7, with TRBD2 matching 8 bases. CDR1 is MNHEY and CDR2 is SVGEGT in the germline V gene. V was clipped by 5 bases and J by 2 bases; unmatched bases: 5. This CDR3 is built from 14 residues.

This clonotype was found once. This may be a read error, as it is one base from a much larger clone. Here the CDR3 DNA reads TGTGCCAGCAGCTTAGACCAACAGGGGCATGGGAGTAGTGAAAAACTGTTTTTT. Residues: CASSLDQQGHGSSEKLFF. This sequence joins TRBV11-2 and TRBJ1-4, with TRBD1 matching over 7 bases. This CDR3 has 18 residues. The trim removed 0 bases at V and 7 bases at J, leaving 14 bases unmatched. Germline CDR1 and CDR2: SGHAT and FQNNGV.

This clonotype was seen repeatedly, ten times or more. The chain uses TRBV28 and TRBJ1-2, with a tentative D call TRBD1 (6 bases). The CDR3 length is 14 residues. The V end lost 4 bases, the J end lost 5 bases, and 14 bases lay between the germline ends. Per germline, CDR1 MDHEN and CDR2 SYDVKM. The CDR3 reads CASSSVGQLYGYTF. CDR3 nucleotide sequence: TGTGCCAGCAGTTCCGTAGGACAGTTATATGGCTACACCTTC.

A word on this clonotype: A much larger clone differs by one base, so this may be a read error. This chain links TRBV3-1 with TRBJ2-3, with D uncertain. The CDR3 has 13 amino acids. V gave up 4 bases and J gave up 4 bases, with 9 bases separating them. CDR1 is LGHDT and CDR2 is YNNKEL in the germline V gene (reference sequence). The CDR3 DNA sequence: TGTGCCAGCAGCCCATTGATGTCAGATACGCAGTATTTT. Amino acids: CASSPLMSDTQYF.

This clonotype came up many times. The chain couples TRBV27 to TRBJ1-1; maybe TRBD1 (5 bases). V lost 8 bases to trimming and J lost 1 base, with 14 bases between them. This CDR3 has 14 amino acids. The germline V gene encodes CDR1 MNHEY and CDR2 SMNVEV (reference sequence). The CDR3 DNA reads TGTGCCAGCCAGAGCACGGGGGAGAACACTGAAGCTTTCTTT. This encodes CASQSTGENTEAFF.

The chain joins TRBV7-3 to TRBJ2-1; TRBD2 aligns across 8 bases. The CDR3 spans 13 residues. Trimming took 4 bases from V and 10 from J; bases not matched to a gene: 6. The germline gives CDR1 SGHTA, CDR2 FQGTGA. Here the CDR3 reads CASSSSTSGEQFF. The CDR3 DNA follows: TGTGCCAGCAGCTCGTCTACTAGCGGAGAGCAGTTCTTC.